A single sample is the source of the 26 T cell receptor beta chains below, sequenced in a study of blood T cell repertoires in COVID-19. Clones were sequenced by immunoSEQ multiplex PCR, and TCRdb holds only the in-frame ones, with some missing. The sample holds 200,000 to 250,000 clones; over 80% are singletons and the top ten take roughly 2.5%. The sequenced sample was peripheral blood. These receptors were collected from a man aged 25-45 years with COVID-19, enrolled during active disease.

The chain has TRBV5-1 and TRBJ2-5; D is possibly TRBD2 (5 bases). The CDR3 covers 14 residues. Germline V gene lookup returns CDR1 SGHRS and CDR2 YFSETQ. V was shortened by 4 bases and J by 0 bases, with 10 bases between the two germline ends. The CDR3 DNA follows: TGCGCCAGCAGCACCGGACTGGACCAAGAGACCCAGTACTTC. It codes for CASSTGLDQETQYF.

The V call is TRBV7-9, the J call TRBJ1-4; 12 positions agree with TRBD1. V trimming: 6 bases; J trimming: 3 bases; junction bases outside the gene matches: 14. The CDR3 consists of 19 residues. CDR1 and CDR2 from the germline V gene are SEHNR and FQNEAQ (reference sequence). This CDR3 is CASSYGPGTGGEANEKLFF. As DNA, the CDR3 is TGTGCCAGCAGTTACGGTCCCGGGACAGGGGGCGAGGCTAATGAAAAACTGTTTTTT.

The chain links TRBV9 to TRBJ2-1, with 7 nucleotides matching TRBD2. Trimming removed 2 bases from V and 6 bases from J; junction bases left unmatched: 5. This CDR3 spans 14 amino acids. Germline V CDR1 and CDR2: SGDLS, YYNGEE. The CDR3 nucleotides read TGTGCCAGCAGCGTGGGGGGAGGGACCAATGAGCAGTTCTTC. This gives the protein CASSVGGGTNEQFF.

The J gene is TRBJ1-4, the V gene TRBV28, with TRBD1 matching 7 bases. Trimming cost V 6 bases and J 5 bases; bases outside gene matches: 3. Germline-derived CDR1 and CDR2 are MDHEN and SYDVKM. The CDR3 totals 13 residues. The CDR3 reads CASRTGQNEKLFF. The CDR3 region has the DNA TGTGCCAGCAGGACAGGGCAAAATGAAAAACTGTTTTTT.

V and J are TRBV10-3 and TRBJ2-1; TRBD2 matches 8 bases. The CDR3 runs 13 residues. The V gene's germline CDR1 is ENHRY and CDR2 SYGVKD. The junction had 5 bases not matched to a gene; V was cut back by 11 bases and J by 2 bases. CDR3 in DNA: TGTGCCGTCCTAGCGGGTCCCTACAATGAGCAGTTCTTC. Protein product: CAVLAGPYNEQFF.

This chain joins TRBV7-8 and TRBJ2-2, with 8 bases matching TRBD1. This CDR3 has 16 amino acids. Germline V gene sequence: CDR1 SGHVS, CDR2 FQNEAQ. Trimming at V came to 2 bases and at J to 3 bases, leaving 5 bases not matched to a gene. The CDR3 loop reads CASSLPGQVHTGELFF. Here the CDR3 DNA reads TGTGCCAGCAGCTTACCGGGACAGGTACACACCGGGGAGCTGTTTTTT.

CDR3 in DNA: TGTGCCAGCAGTTTTAGGGGCGTCAGCTCCTACGAGCAGTACTTC. It is translated as CASSFRGVSSYEQYF. This chain links TRBV6-5 with TRBJ2-7, with D perhaps matching TRBD1 (5 bases). Trimming stripped 4 bases from V and 0 bases from J, with 13 bases between. CDR3 length equals 15 residues. Germline V gene lookup returns CDR1 MNHEY and CDR2 SVGAGI.

This clone was observed once. Within the sample, other DNA sequences also encode this same CDR3. The chain combines TRBV6-5 with TRBJ2-7; TRBD1 matches at 8 bases. Unmatched junction bases numbered 8, after V lost 3 bases and J lost 4 bases. Germline CDR1 and CDR2: MNHEY and SVGAGI. The CDR3 is 15 residues long. The CDR3: CASSYSGTGVYEQYF. CDR3 sequence (DNA): TGTGCCAGCAGTTATTCTGGGACAGGAGTTTACGAGCAGTACTTC.

J is TRBJ2-4 and V is TRBV12-2; the D call of TRBD2 is as the table states it, not checked on the DNA. TRBV12-2 is a pseudogene segment. CDR3 size: 19 residues. The CDR3 nucleotides read TGTGCAAGTCGCTTCTGGCGCGTACAGGGACTAGCGGGAGAAAACATTCAGTACTTC. This codes for CASRFWRVQGLAGENIQYF.

The chain has TRBV23-1 and TRBJ2-7; the D gene is possibly TRBD2 (6 bases). Being an ORF, TRBV23-1 has a function that is uncertain. Trimming pared 7 bases from V and 2 bases from J, leaving 18 bases between. The CDR3 runs to 15 residues. CDR3 region: CASTHGPGGTYEQYF. The CDR3 DNA is TGCGCCAGCACCCACGGCCCCGGGGGAACCTACGAGCAGTACTTC.

V is TRBV7-9 and J is TRBJ2-1, with D tentatively TRBD1 (5 bases). V lost 6 bases and J 9 bases, leaving 15 bases between the germline ends. CDR1 is SEHNR, CDR2 FQNEAQ, per germline (reference sequence). This CDR3 is built from 13 residues. The CDR3: CASSTDSVREQFF. The CDR3 nucleotides read TGTGCCAGCAGTACAGACAGCGTTCGTGAGCAGTTCTTC. Combining the CDR3 with reference TRBV7-9 and TRBJ2-1 gives the whole variable domain DTGVSQNPRHKITKRGQNVTFRCDPISEHNRLYWYRQTLGQGPEFLTYFQNEAQLEKSRLLSDRFSAERPKGSFSTLEIQRTEQGDSAMYLCASSTDSVREQFFGPGTRLTVL.

The V call is TRBV19, the J call TRBJ1-6, with 10 nucleotides matching TRBD1. The V gene's germline CDR1 is LNHDA and CDR2 SQIVND (reference sequence). The CDR3 sequence is 17 residues long. V lost 7 bases, J lost 0 bases, and 6 bases stayed unmatched. The CDR3 reads CASTPRTGGSYNSPLHF. The CDR3 coding sequence is TGTGCCAGTACTCCCAGGACAGGGGGCTCCTATAATTCACCCCTCCACTTT.

This clone came up once. Other DNA variants within this sample encode the same CDR3. The chain uses TRBV6-2 or TRBV6-3 and TRBJ1-2; D ambiguous. The ends were cut back, 0 bases at V and 4 bases at J, with 3 bases in the middle. This CDR3 is 12 amino acids long. From germline, CDR1 is MNHEY and CDR2 SVGEGT. CDR3 sequence: CASSYSLYGYTF. CDR3 nucleotides: TGTGCCAGCAGTTACTCCCTCTATGGCTACACCTTC.

This chain joins TRBV2 and TRBJ1-6; 8 bases fit TRBD1. The CDR3 sequence is 14 residues long. The germline CDR1 and CDR2 sequences are SNHLY and FYNNEI. V was clipped by 5 bases and J by 7 bases; unmatched bases: 4. CDR3 residues: CASSIRTGNSPLHF. The CDR3 nucleotides read TGTGCCAGCAGTATACGGACAGGGAATTCACCCCTCCACTTT.

The chain recombines TRBV19 with TRBJ1-6; D not certain. The CDR3 has 13 residues. V gave up 7 bases and J gave up 8 bases, with 12 bases separating them. Per germline, CDR1 LNHDA and CDR2 SQIVND (reference sequence). CDR3: CASTGGSYSPLHF. CDR3 DNA: TGTGCCAGTACAGGAGGGAGCTATTCACCCCTCCACTTT.

The chain's CDR3 is CASSFRSYSVFMNTEAFF. As DNA, the CDR3 is TGTGCCAGCAGTTTCCGATCTTATTCAGTTTTCATGAACACTGAAGCTTTCTTT. The V gene is TRBV28, the J gene TRBJ1-1; the D is unclear. The CDR3 runs to 18 residues. Deletions cut 3 bases from V and 0 bases from J, with 20 bases between. Germline assignment: CDR1 MDHEN and CDR2 SYDVKM.

The genes are TRBV2 and TRBJ1-2; the D is unclear. Germline V lookup: CDR1 SNHLY, CDR2 FYNNEI. V lost 9 bases and J lost 14, with 13 bases in between. The CDR3 runs 9 residues. In DNA form, the CDR3 reads TGTGCCAGTGGGCTTTGGGCAACCTTC. Amino acid sequence: CASGLWATF.

The CDR3 nucleotides read TGTGCCAGCAGCGTAGGGACAGGGAGGACCTACGAGCAGTACTTC. It specifies CASSVGTGRTYEQYF. The chain couples TRBV9 to TRBJ2-7, with 8 bases matching TRBD1. CDR1 and CDR2 from the germline V gene are SGDLS and YYNGEE. This CDR3 region has 15 residues. The junction had 4 bases not matched to a gene; V was cut back by 0 bases and J by 2 bases.

The chain carries TRBV5-4 and TRBJ2-1; no definite D call. The CDR3 extends over 12 amino acids. The germline V and J ends were trimmed by 2 bases and 7 bases, with 7 bases remaining between them. The germline V gene has CDR1 SGHNT and CDR2 YYREEE (reference sequence). The CDR3 region is CASSFGPNEQFF. Here the CDR3 DNA reads TGTGCCAGCAGCTTTGGCCCAAATGAGCAGTTCTTC.

The table lists this clone with a count of one. The chain couples TRBV7-2 to TRBJ2-5, with D possibly TRBD1 on 6 matching bases. Trimming shortened V by 1 base and J by 4 bases, and 16 bases separated the two germline ends. This CDR3 is built from 16 residues. Germline V gene lookup returns CDR1 SGHTA and CDR2 FQGNSA. CDR3 coding DNA: TGTGCCAGCAGCTTAGGGAGAGGGGGAAGGGGAGAGACCCAGTACTTC. Translated: CASSLGRGGRGETQYF.

The chain combines TRBV6-5 with TRBJ1-1, with unresolved D. Germline assignment: CDR1 MNHEY and CDR2 SVGAGI. The CDR3 extends over 15 amino acids. V lost 8 bases, J lost 0 bases, and 16 bases lay in between. The CDR3 region has the DNA TGTGCCAGCGGTCGTTACAGCAACCTGAACACTGAAGCTTTCTTT. Its translation: CASGRYSNLNTEAFF.

The J gene is TRBJ2-1, the V gene TRBV10-2; D unresolved. There are 12 residues in the CDR3. Per the germline V gene, CDR1 is WSHSY and CDR2 is SAAADI. V lost 6 bases and J lost 4, with 7 bases in between. The CDR3 loop reads CASSLEYNEQFF. CDR3 DNA sequence: TGCGCCAGCAGCTTAGAGTACAATGAGCAGTTCTTC.

Only a few counts were recorded for this clone. Other DNA sequences from this sample encode an identical CDR3 as well. This CDR3 reads CASSVGTGTYEQYF. The DNA for the CDR3 is TGTGCCAGCAGCGTAGGGACAGGGACCTACGAGCAGTACTTC. The chain combines TRBV9 with TRBJ2-7; 8 positions match TRBD1. CDR3 length: 14 residues. The J segment lost 2 bases and the V segment lost 0 bases, leaving 1 base of the junction unmatched. Germline V gene lookup returns CDR1 SGDLS and CDR2 YYNGEE.

The V gene is TRBV2, the J gene TRBJ2-1; 9 nucleotides align to TRBD2. J lost 6 bases, V lost 7 bases, and 10 bases had no gene match. Germline values: CDR1 SNHLY, CDR2 FYNNEI. The CDR3 length is 15 residues. CDR3 region: CASTGGAGGLNEQFF. The CDR3 DNA follows: TGTGCCAGCACCGGAGGAGCGGGGGGACTCAATGAGCAGTTCTTC.

In DNA, the CDR3 is TGTGCCAGCAGTATCAGCGGGGGGGAGGCAGATACGCAGTATTTT. Translation: CASSISGGEADTQYF. The chain carries TRBV7-2 and TRBJ2-3; the match to TRBD2 covers 10 bases. The CDR3 runs 15 residues. J gave up 4 bases and V 6 bases, and 7 bases lay outside the gene matches. Germline CDR1 reads SGHTA; CDR2 reads FQGNSA.

This clone is a singleton in its sample. The chain combines TRBV12-3 or TRBV12-4 with TRBJ1-2; D unclear. This CDR3 comprises 11 residues. V was clipped by 3 bases and J by 7 bases, with 6 bases between them. CDR3 in DNA: TGTGCCAGCAGTTTGCAGCGTGGCTACACCTTC. Translated, it gives CASSLQRGYTF.